The entry that follows covers one TCR beta chain sequence. The target antigen is unknown. The ends were cut back, 1 base at V and 2 bases at J, with 9 bases in the middle. The V gene's germline CDR1 is SGHTA and CDR2 FQGNSA. The CDR3 is 15 residues long. This sample was taken from a study of blood T cells in healthy people across ages. Combining a sample-barcoded 5' primer with a J-beta primer mix, a second PCR ran for about 7 to 12 cycles. TCRdb re-analysed the 5' RACE reads in MiXCR, keeping a single row per CDR3 protein. The sample lists 600,000 or so distinct CDR3 sequences; less than 60% were seen once. Notes on the study in general: There was no known CMV status for donors, so expanded clonotype changes were possibly confounded.

The genes are TRBV7-2 and TRBJ2-4, with D possibly being TRBD1 (5 bases). The clonotype originates from an elderly man in good health. Material: blood. The CDR3 loop is CASSLGQSTKNIQYF. CDR3 nucleotide sequence: TGTGCCAGCAGCTTAGGACAGTCAACCAAAAACATTCAGTACTTC.